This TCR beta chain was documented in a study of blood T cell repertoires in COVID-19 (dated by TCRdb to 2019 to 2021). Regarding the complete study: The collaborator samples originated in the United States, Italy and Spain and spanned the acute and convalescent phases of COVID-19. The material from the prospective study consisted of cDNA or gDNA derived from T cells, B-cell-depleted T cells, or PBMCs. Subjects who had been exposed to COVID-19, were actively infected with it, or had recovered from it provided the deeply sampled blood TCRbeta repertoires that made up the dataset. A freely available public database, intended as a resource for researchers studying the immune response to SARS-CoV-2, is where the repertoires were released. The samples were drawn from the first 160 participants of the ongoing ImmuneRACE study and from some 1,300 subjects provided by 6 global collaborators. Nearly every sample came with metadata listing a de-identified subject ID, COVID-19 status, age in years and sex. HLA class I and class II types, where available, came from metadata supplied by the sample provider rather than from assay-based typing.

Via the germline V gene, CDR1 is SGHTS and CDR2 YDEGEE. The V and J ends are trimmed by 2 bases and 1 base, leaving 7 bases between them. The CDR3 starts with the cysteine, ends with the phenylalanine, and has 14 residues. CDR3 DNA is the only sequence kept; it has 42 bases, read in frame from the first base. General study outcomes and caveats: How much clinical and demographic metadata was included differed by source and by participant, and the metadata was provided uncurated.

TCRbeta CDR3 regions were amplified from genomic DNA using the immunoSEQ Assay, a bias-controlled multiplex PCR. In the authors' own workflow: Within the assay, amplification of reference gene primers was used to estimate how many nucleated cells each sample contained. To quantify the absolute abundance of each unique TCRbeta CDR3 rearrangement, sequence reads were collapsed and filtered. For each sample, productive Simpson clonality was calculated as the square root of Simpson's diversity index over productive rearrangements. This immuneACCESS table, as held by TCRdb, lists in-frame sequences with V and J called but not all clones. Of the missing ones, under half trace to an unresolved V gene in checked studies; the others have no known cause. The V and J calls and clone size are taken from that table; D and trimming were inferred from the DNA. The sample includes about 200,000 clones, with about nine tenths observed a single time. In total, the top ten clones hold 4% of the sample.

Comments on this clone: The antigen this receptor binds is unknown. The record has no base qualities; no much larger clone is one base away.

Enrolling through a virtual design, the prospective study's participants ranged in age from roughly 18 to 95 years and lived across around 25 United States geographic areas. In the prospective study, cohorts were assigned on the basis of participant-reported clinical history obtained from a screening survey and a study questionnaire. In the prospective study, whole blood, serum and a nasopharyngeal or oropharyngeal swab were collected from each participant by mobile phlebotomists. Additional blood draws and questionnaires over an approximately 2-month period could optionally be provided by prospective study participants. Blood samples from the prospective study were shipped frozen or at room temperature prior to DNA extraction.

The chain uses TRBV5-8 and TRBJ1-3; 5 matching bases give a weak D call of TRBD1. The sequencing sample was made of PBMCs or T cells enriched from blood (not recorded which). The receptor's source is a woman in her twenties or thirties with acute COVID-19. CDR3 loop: CASSFRDSGNTIYF. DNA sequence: TGTGCCAGCAGCTTCAGGGATTCTGGAAACACCATATATTTT.